The rows below give T cell receptor beta chains drawn from one sample of a study of blood T cell repertoires in COVID-19. Only in-frame clones appear in the TCRdb table, and some are missing; sequencing was by immunoSEQ multiplex PCR. This sample has approximately 170,000 clones, with nearly 90% found just once. Material: peripheral blood. The receptors were sampled from a man between 18 and 29 years old who had recovered from COVID-19. Both conserved end residues are part of each CDR3. A D gene is named only where the DNA matches it firmly. Where a row states a size, it is once, few, many or the class of an expanded clone; other rows omit it.

v_call	d_call	j_call	clone_size	cdr3_nt	cdr3_aa
TRBV7-6	TRBD2	TRBJ2-1	.	TGTGCCAGCAGACCTGTGACGGGGGGTGAGCAGTTCTTC	CASRPVTGGEQFF
TRBV7-2	.	TRBJ1-1	.	TGTGCCAGCAGCCAGTCAGATATGCGAGTGAGGGGGGCTTTCTTT	CASSQSDMRVRGAFF
TRBV9	TRBD2	TRBJ2-1	.	TGTGCCAGCAGCCCCCCGGCGAGCGGGAGAAGGAATGAGCAGTTCTTC	CASSPPASGRRNEQFF
TRBV4-1	.	TRBJ1-5	.	TGCGCCAGCAGCCAAGATCCGGGGGTCGGTCAGCCCCAGCATTTT	CASSQDPGVGQPQHF
TRBV27	TRBD2	TRBJ2-7	.	TGTGCCAGCAGTCAGGGACTAGCTCTATCCTACGAGCAGTACTTC	CASSQGLALSYEQYF
TRBV4-1	TRBD1	TRBJ2-7	.	TGCGCCAGCAGCCACCCCGGGACAGACTACGAGCAGTACTTC	CASSHPGTDYEQYF
TRBV3-1/TRBV3-2	.	TRBJ1-4	.	TGTGCCAGCAGCCAACTCGGGAGTGGACCTAATGAAAAACTGTTTTTT	CASSQLGSGPNEKLFF
TRBV12-3/TRBV12-4	.	TRBJ1-2	.	TGTGCCAGCAGTTCGACAGTTAACTATGGCTACACCTTC	CASSSTVNYGYTF
TRBV27	TRBD1	TRBJ2-7	.	TGTGCCACGGGACAGGACCGCTACGAGCAGTACTTC	CATGQDRYEQYF
TRBV10-3	.	TRBJ1-1	few	TGTGCCATCAGTGACTTGGGGGGACGAATCACTGAAGCTTTCTTT	CAISDLGGRITEAFF
TRBV7-2	.	TRBJ1-1	.	TGTGCCAGCAGCTTATCCATTGAAGCTTTCTTT	CASSLSIEAFF
TRBV7-3	.	TRBJ2-1	.	TGTGCCAGCAGCCATGGGACTGCTGCCTACAATGAGCAGTTCTTC	CASSHGTAAYNEQFF
TRBV3-1/TRBV3-2	.	TRBJ1-1	.	TGTGCCAGCAGCCAAGGAGTACAGGGACGGACTGAAGCTTTCTTT	CASSQGVQGRTEAFF
TRBV4-2	TRBD1	TRBJ1-2	.	TGTGCCAGCAGCCAAGAACAGGGGTCGAACTATGGCTACACCTTC	CASSQEQGSNYGYTF
TRBV6-5	.	TRBJ2-7	.	TGTGCCAGCAGTCCGGGTGGGTTCCTCCCCTACGAGCAGTACTTC	CASSPGGFLPYEQYF
TRBV7-7	.	TRBJ2-2	few	TGTGCTAGCAGCCGGGACATAAACACCGGGGAGCTGTTTTTT	CASSRDINTGELFF
TRBV4-2	.	TRBJ2-1	.	TGTGCCAGCAGCCAAGATCGGGGGAGTTTCAATGAGCAGTTCTTC	CASSQDRGSFNEQFF
TRBV7-2	TRBD2	TRBJ2-7	.	TGTGCCAGCAGCTTCGGGGGAGGGTCCTCCTACGAGCAGTACTTC	CASSFGGGSSYEQYF
TRBV24-1	.	TRBJ1-2	.	TGTGCCACCACCAAAGGACCGTCCGGGAAGGGCTACACCTTC	CATTKGPSGKGYTF
TRBV11-2	TRBD2	TRBJ2-7	.	TGTGCCAGCAGCCAAGTACTAGCGGTCGAGCAGTACTTC	CASSQVLAVEQYF
TRBV19	TRBD2	TRBJ2-1	.	TGTGCCAGTAGTTTAGCGGGAGCAAACGGGAATGAGCAGTTCTTC	CASSLAGANGNEQFF
TRBV12-3/TRBV12-4	.	TRBJ2-1	.	TGTGCCAGCAGTTTAGGGAGGGGAGACGAGCAGTTCTTC	CASSLGRGDEQFF
TRBV6-1	TRBD2	TRBJ2-1	once	TGTGCCAGCAGTGAACTTTGGACTAGCGAACTCAATGAGCAGTTCTTC	CASSELWTSELNEQFF
TRBV21-1	.	TRBJ1-5	.	TGTGCCAGCGTTAAATTTCAGCCCCAGCATTTT	CASVKFQPQHF
TRBV27	.	TRBJ1-1	.	TGTGCCAGCAGGAAACAGGTGAACACTGAAGCTTTCTTT	CASRKQVNTEAFF
TRBV6-5	.	TRBJ1-2	once	TGTGCCAGCAGTCCTCTCCTTGGAGGCGGCTACACCTTC	CASSPLLGGGYTF
TRBV2	TRBD1	TRBJ1-2	.	TGTGCCAGCAGGGGGGGACAGTCTTATGGCTACACCTTC	CASRGGQSYGYTF
TRBV3-1/TRBV3-2	.	TRBJ1-3	.	TGTGCCAGCAGCCATAGGACATCCCCTGGAAACACCATATATTTT	CASSHRTSPGNTIYF
TRBV6-5	.	TRBJ2-5	.	TGTGCCAGCAGAAGTAGCGGCCAAGAGACCCAGTACTTC	CASRSSGQETQYF
TRBV16	.	TRBJ1-2	once	TGTGCCAGCAGCCAAACTACAGGGTATGGCTACACCTTC	CASSQTTGYGYTF
TRBV19	.	TRBJ2-7	.	TGTGCCAGTCGAAAGCAGGGATTTGAAGAGCAGTACTTC	CASRKQGFEEQYF
TRBV7-9	.	TRBJ1-1	once	TGTGCCAGCAGCTTAGGTGCGACAGGGAACACTGAAGCTTTCTTT	CASSLGATGNTEAFF
TRBV5-4	.	TRBJ2-5	.	TGTGCCAGCAGCTTGGGACAGGATCGAGGGAAGACCCAGTACTTC	CASSLGQDRGKTQYF
TRBV9	.	TRBJ2-5	.	TGTGCCAGCAGCGCTACAGCCTACCGGGGGCAAGAGACCCAGTACTTC	CASSATAYRGQETQYF
TRBV27	.	TRBJ1-6	.	TGTGCCAGCAGTTCGCGACAGGCCCTATCATCACCCCTCCACTTT	CASSSRQALSSPLHF
TRBV7-9	TRBD2	TRBJ2-1	.	TGTGCCAGCAGCTCTCTTAGCGGGATCTCCTACAATGAGCAGTTCTTC	CASSSLSGISYNEQFF
TRBV9	TRBD2	TRBJ2-7	.	TGTGCCAGCAGCGTACACGGGACTAGCTACGAGCAGTACTTC	CASSVHGTSYEQYF
TRBV2	.	TRBJ1-1	.	TGTGCCAGCAGCATGGAGCTGAACACTGAAGCTTTCTTT	CASSMELNTEAFF
TRBV9	.	TRBJ2-1	.	TGTGCCAGCAGCGTAGAACTGGCGGGGCCGCTGTTCTTC	CASSVELAGPLFF
TRBV18	TRBD1	TRBJ2-7	.	TGTGCCAGCTCACCAAGGACAGGGGACGAGCAGTACTTC	CASSPRTGDEQYF
TRBV28	TRBD1	TRBJ2-7	.	TGTGCCAGCAGTTTGCCGGGACAGGGAAGGTACGAGCAGTACTTC	CASSLPGQGRYEQYF
TRBV7-2	.	TRBJ2-1	.	TGTGCCAGCAGCTCCCATGTGGTCCCCTACTACAATGAGCAGTTCTTC	CASSSHVVPYYNEQFF
TRBV12-3/TRBV12-4	.	TRBJ1-6	once	TGTGCCAGCAGTTGGACAGAGAATTCACCCCTCCACTTT	CASSWTENSPLHF
TRBV6-2/TRBV6-3	TRBD1	TRBJ1-2	.	TGTGCCAGCAGTTACGGACAGGCCTACTATGGCTACACCTTC	CASSYGQAYYGYTF
TRBV7-9	.	TRBJ1-2	.	TGTGCCAGCAGCTTTTCCCTCCAAGGGGCAGATGGCTACACCTTC	CASSFSLQGADGYTF
TRBV6-5	.	TRBJ1-4	.	TGTGCCAGCAGTAGCCCGCGGGACTATAATGAAAAACTGTTTTTT	CASSSPRDYNEKLFF
TRBV6-6	.	TRBJ1-2	.	TGTGCCAGCAGTTATTCCGACAGGAACTATGGCTACACCTTC	CASSYSDRNYGYTF
TRBV11-3	TRBD2	TRBJ2-3	once	TGTGCCAGCAGCCTAGACGGGGGGAGCTCAGATACGCAGTATTTT	CASSLDGGSSDTQYF
TRBV10-3	.	TRBJ1-1	.	TGTGCCATCAGTGAGAGGGAGGGGAGCACTGAAGCTTTCTTT	CAISEREGSTEAFF
TRBV10-2	TRBD2	TRBJ2-7	.	TGCGCCAGCAGGCTAGCGGGAGGCTACGAGCAGTACTTC	CASRLAGGYEQYF
TRBV6-5	.	TRBJ1-2	.	TGTGCCAGCAGCCAACAGGCCGACAGGTCCTATGGCTACACCTTC	CASSQQADRSYGYTF
TRBV9	.	TRBJ1-1	.	TGTGCCAGCAGCGTAACAACGAACACTGAAGCTTTCTTT	CASSVTTNTEAFF
TRBV6-5	TRBD1	TRBJ1-2	.	TGTGCCAGCAGACCAGGACAGGGGAACTATGGCTACACCTTC	CASRPGQGNYGYTF
TRBV19	.	TRBJ1-4	.	TGTGCCAGTAAAGGGTTGGGAGAGACTAATGAAAAACTGTTTTTT	CASKGLGETNEKLFF
TRBV19	.	TRBJ2-7	.	TGTGCCAGTAGTCCATCCCCCGGGACTGAGGGCGAGCAGTACTTC	CASSPSPGTEGEQYF